This TCR beta chain was observed in a study of cytomegalovirus exposure and HLA in healthy donors. PCR primers comprised 60 Vbeta and 13 Jbeta primers. Only in-frame clones appear in the TCRdb table, and some are missing; sequencing was by immunoSEQ multiplex PCR. The repertoire consists of 140,000 to 150,000 clones, with approximately 72% occurring once and the leading ten covering approximately 2.1%. The sample was PBMCs. The sequence was obtained from a middle-aged man in good health and CMV-seronegative.

This CDR3 is CASSEIWAGQAFF. The CDR3, as DNA: TGTGCCAGCAGTGAAATTTGGGCAGGTCAAGCTTTCTTT. The gene calls are TRBV2 and TRBJ1-1; D call uncertain. V was cut by 2 bases and J by 9 bases, with 13 bases left in between. Germline CDR1 is SNHLY and CDR2 is FYNNEI. This CDR3 has 13 amino acids.